The 17 T cell receptor beta chains listed next were all sequenced from one sample in a study of OX40 agonist ivuxolimab in advanced cancers. Some clones are missing from TCRdb's copy, which holds only in-frame ones; the method was immunoSEQ multiplex PCR. The table has about 68,000 clones, around 85% seen once. This specimen consisted of CD4+ or CD8+ T cells sorted from blood, obtained in a trial of the OX40 agonist ivuxolimab. The receptors come from an adult with an advanced solid tumor such as melanoma, head and neck, liver or kidney cancer.

The J gene is TRBJ2-3, the V gene TRBV15; D possibly corresponds to TRBD1 (7 bases). CDR1 LNHNV and CDR2 YYDKDF come from the germline V gene (reference sequence). V gave up 1 base and J gave up 3 bases, with 11 bases separating them. The CDR3 contains 15 residues. The CDR3 nucleotides are TGTGCCACCAGCAGAGGGCGGGGACAGACAGATACGCAGTATTTT. As protein: CATSRGRGQTDTQYF.

This sequence joins TRBV6-1 and TRBJ1-2; TRBD1 is a possible D gene (6 bases). V shed 4 bases and J shed 4 bases, with 16 bases lying between them. This CDR3 region has 15 residues. The V gene's germline CDR1 is MNHNS and CDR2 SASEGT. CDR3 nucleotide sequence: TGTGCCAGCAGTGGGGGGGGCAGGATGAGCTATGGCTACACCTTC. This codes for CASSGGGRMSYGYTF.

The genes are TRBV7-2 and TRBJ2-1; possibly TRBD1 for D (6 bases). The CDR3 runs 14 residues. The ends were cut back, 6 bases at V and 9 bases at J, with 18 bases in the middle. Germline-derived CDR1 and CDR2 are SGHTA and FQGNSA. CDR3 amino acids: CASRDRRGSAEQFF. DNA for the CDR3: TGTGCCAGCAGGGACCGCAGGGGTTCGGCTGAGCAGTTCTTC.

The chain combines TRBV4-3 with TRBJ2-3, with 7 nucleotides matching TRBD1. CDR1 is LGHNA, CDR2 YSLEER, per germline. The trim removed 8 bases at V and 0 bases at J, leaving 2 bases unmatched. The CDR3 length is 13 residues. CDR3 nucleotides: TGCGCCAGCGGGACAGCAAGCACAGATACGCAGTATTTT. As protein: CASGTASTDTQYF.

The chain employs TRBV12-1 and TRBJ2-5; no check of the table's D call, TRBD2, against the DNA was made. TRBV12-1 is deemed a pseudogene. The CDR3 loop spans 16 amino acids. CDR3: CASSFAPSGDQETQYF. DNA of the CDR3: TGTGCCAGCAGCTTTGCGCCTAGCGGGGATCAAGAGACCCAGTACTTC.

The genes are TRBV19 and TRBJ2-5, with 11 bases identical to TRBD1. The DNA end is a closer match to TRBJ2-7, so the J assignment may be wrong. Germline V gene sequence: CDR1 LNHDA, CDR2 SQIVND (reference sequence). This CDR3 contains 14 residues. The CDR3 sequence is CASKPGQGDNEQYF. CDR3 nucleotide sequence: TGTGCCAGTAAACCGGGACAGGGGGACAACGAGCAGTACTTC.

V and J are TRBV15 and TRBJ1-4; D might be TRBD1 (5 bases). Trimming cost V 1 base and J 10 bases, with 10 bases left between them. Germline V gene data show CDR1 as LNHNV and CDR2 as YYDKDF (reference sequence). The CDR3 spans 13 residues. The CDR3 here is CATSRGQGGKLFF. DNA for the CDR3: TGTGCCACCAGCAGAGGCCAGGGCGGAAAACTGTTTTTT.

This chain connects TRBV27 to TRBJ2-1, with 10 bases fitting TRBD1. The CDR3 runs to 15 residues. V trimming: 4 bases; J trimming: 10 bases; junction bases outside the gene matches: 10. Germline-derived CDR1 and CDR2 are MNHEY and SMNVEV (reference sequence). CDR3: CASSSSGTGDREQFF. CDR3 DNA sequence: TGTGCCAGCAGTTCATCCGGGACAGGGGATAGAGAGCAGTTCTTC.

CDR3 amino acids: CATSRPDQPQHF. Here the CDR3 DNA reads TGTGCCACCAGCAGGCCGGATCAGCCCCAGCATTTT. V is TRBV15 and J is TRBJ1-5, with D uncertain. The germline V gene encodes CDR1 LNHNV and CDR2 YYDKDF (reference sequence). The CDR3 loop spans 12 amino acids. Trimming stripped 3 bases from V and 5 bases from J, with 5 bases between.

V is TRBV5-1 and J is TRBJ2-7; 8 nucleotides agree with TRBD1. Germline CDR1 reads SGHRS; CDR2 reads YFSETQ. This CDR3 spans 14 amino acids. V lost 4 bases to trimming and J lost 6 bases; unmatched junction nucleotides: 9. CDR3 nucleotides: TGCGCCAGCAGCCTACCCGACAGGGGCGGCGAGCAGTACTTC. It is translated as CASSLPDRGGEQYF.

V and J are TRBV13 and TRBJ1-6; D remains unclear. Looked up from germline, CDR1 is PRHDT and CDR2 is FYEKMQ (reference sequence). Between the trimmed V and J ends, which lost 5 bases and 9 bases, there was a span of 17 bases. The CDR3 is 15 residues long. The CDR3 region has the DNA TGTGCCAGCAGCCTGCGGGCGGCCCCTAGTTCACCCCTCCACTTT. Amino acid sequence: CASSLRAAPSSPLHF.

Note on this clone: At one boundary the junction diverges from the germline segment, which might be a read error. The V gene is TRBV5-1, the J gene TRBJ2-2, with 7 bases lining up with TRBD1. Germline loops: CDR1 SGHRS, CDR2 YFSETQ. The CDR3 runs to 14 residues. The CDR3: CTSSLDRVTGELFF. CDR3 DNA: TGCACCAGCAGCCTAGACAGGGTTACTGGGGAGCTGTTTTTT.

This clone was seen only once. The genes are TRBV19 and TRBJ2-7; 8 bases map to TRBD1. CDR3 size: 14 residues. In germline, CDR1 is LNHDA, CDR2 SQIVND (reference sequence). J was trimmed by 3 bases and V by 4 bases; bases with no gene match: 5. Written as DNA, the CDR3 is TGTGCCAGTAGTACCGCGACAGGGGACTACGAGCAGTACTTC. It codes for CASSTATGDYEQYF.

This chain connects TRBV7-2 to TRBJ1-1; 8 bases are shared with TRBD1. The V and J ends lost 6 bases and 3 bases, in that order; junction bases with no gene match: 6. Germline CDR1 reads SGHTA; CDR2 reads FQGNSA. The CDR3 spans 14 residues. The DNA of the CDR3 is TGTGCCAGCAGACGAGACAGGGGTTACACTGAAGCTTTCTTT. Residues: CASRRDRGYTEAFF.

The CDR3 DNA follows: TGTGCCACTGGACAGTTAAGTGCTGGAAACACCATATATTTT. This sequence encodes CATGQLSAGNTIYF. The chain carries TRBV19 and TRBJ1-3, with D possibly TRBD1 on 6 matching bases. The ends were cut back, 10 bases at V and 2 bases at J, with 15 bases in the middle. Germline assignment: CDR1 LNHDA and CDR2 SQIVND (reference sequence). The CDR3 runs 14 residues.

V gene TRBV27 combines with J gene TRBJ1-3; TRBD1 aligns across 8 bases. The junction had 4 bases not matched to a gene; V was cut back by 6 bases and J by 3 bases. The CDR3 extends over 14 amino acids. The germline V gene has CDR1 MNHEY and CDR2 SMNVEV (reference sequence). CDR3 DNA: TGTGCCAGCAGCCGAGACAGGGGTGGAAACACCATATATTTT. It encodes CASSRDRGGNTIYF.

Only one count was recorded for this clone. The chain links TRBV20-1 to TRBJ1-2; D gene ambiguous. The V gene's germline CDR1 is DFQATT and CDR2 SNEGSKA (reference sequence). This CDR3 spans 11 amino acids. Trimming left V 6 bases short and J 0 bases short, with 5 bases between. CDR3: CSADTNYGYTF. The CDR3 DNA reads as TGCAGTGCCGACACTAACTATGGCTACACCTTC.